This passage covers 8 T cell receptor beta chains from one sample sequenced in a study of early T cells in non-severe SARS-CoV-2 infection. Via MiXCR, TCRdb re-called the 5' RACE reads, giving one row per CDR3 protein. The data hold 86,000 or so distinct CDR3 sequences, with over 12% observed a single time. Source material: whole blood. These receptors all come from an adult who was a healthcare worker with PCR-confirmed SARS-CoV-2 infection or an uninfected control (not recorded which).

This clonotype was seen a handful of times. The chain uses TRBV9 and TRBJ2-1, with D perhaps TRBD2 (6 bases). The germline V gene has CDR1 SGDLS and CDR2 YYNGEE. V lost 0 bases to trimming and J lost 6 bases, with 13 bases between them. The CDR3 consists of 15 residues. The CDR3 spells CASSVGLASINEQFF. The CDR3, as DNA: TGTGCCAGCAGCGTAGGGCTAGCGTCCATCAATGAGCAGTTCTTC.

This clonotype was recorded once. The rearrangement uses TRBV19 and TRBJ2-2; D is possibly TRBD1 (5 bases). V lost 4 bases and J 6 bases, leaving 12 bases between the germline ends. The CDR3 covers 14 residues. Looked up from germline, CDR1 is LNHDA and CDR2 is SQIVND (reference sequence). This CDR3 reads CASSTGYGPGELFF. CDR3 nucleotide sequence: TGTGCCAGTAGTACAGGGTACGGCCCCGGGGAGCTGTTTTTT.

The chain recombines TRBV2 with TRBJ1-6; 9 nucleotides line up with TRBD1. Germline trimming cut 8 bases from V and 10 bases from J; bases unmatched to any gene: 9. The germline V gene has CDR1 SNHLY and CDR2 FYNNEI. The CDR3 has 14 residues. The CDR3, as DNA: TGTGCCAGCGCGGGGACAGGGAGGGGATCACCCCTCCACTTT. Its protein is CASAGTGRGSPLHF.

This clonotype was seen a single time. This chain connects TRBV24-1 to TRBJ2-1; 7 nucleotides match TRBD1. The CDR3 sequence is 15 residues long. Germline V gives CDR1 KGHDR, CDR2 SFDVKD. V lost 7 bases, J lost 3 bases, and 8 bases stayed unmatched. CDR3 region: CATRLTGSCYNEQFF. CDR3 sequence (DNA): TGTGCCACCAGGCTGACAGGGTCTTGCTACAATGAGCAGTTCTTC.

This clonotype was seen at least ten times. The rearrangement joins TRBV10-3 to TRBJ2-1, with D perhaps TRBD2 (5 bases). Germline CDR1 is ENHRY and CDR2 is SYGVKD. V dropped 3 bases and J dropped 9 bases, with 12 bases sitting between them. This CDR3 spans 13 amino acids. In nucleotides, the CDR3 is TGTGCCATCAGTGACGGGCTAGCCGGTGAGCAGTTCTTC. Its protein is CAISDGLAGEQFF.

This clonotype was recorded a few times. The V and J genes are TRBV7-9 and TRBJ2-2; no clear D. The CDR3 runs 18 residues. CDR1 and CDR2 from the germline V gene are SEHNR and FQNEAQ (reference sequence). Trimming left V 3 bases short and J 1 base short, with 18 bases between. In DNA, the CDR3 is TGTGCCAGCAGCTTTCCCTTACGACGGACGGAGAACACCGGGGAGCTGTTTTTT. Translation: CASSFPLRRTENTGELFF.

This clonotype was counted at least ten times. The chain combines TRBV10-2 with TRBJ1-6; the D gene is possibly TRBD1 (6 bases). The CDR3 is 16 amino acids. The ends were cut back, 3 bases at V and 7 bases at J, with 16 bases in the middle. Per the germline V gene, CDR1 is WSHSY and CDR2 is SAAADI. The CDR3 loop reads CASSDANRVLNSPLHF. Written as DNA, the CDR3 is TGCGCCAGCAGTGATGCTAACAGGGTGTTGAATTCACCCCTCCACTTT.

With respect to this clonotype: This may stem from a read error, because a much larger clone lies one nucleotide away. The chain combines TRBV9 with TRBJ2-2, with 7 bases lining up with TRBD2. The length of the CDR3 is 17 residues. V lost 0 bases and J lost 7; bases outside the gene matches: 12. CDR1 and CDR2 from the germline V gene are SGDLS and YYNGEE. CDR3 sequence reads: CASSVESGGRWIGELFF. Written as DNA, the CDR3 is TGTGCCAGCAGCGTAGAATCGGGAGGACGGTGGATCGGGGAGCTGTTTTTT.